This T cell receptor (beta chain) was identified during a study of T cell changes during pregnancy in multiple sclerosis. TCRdb's table, derived via immunoSEQ multiplex PCR, lists solely in-frame clones and lacks some. The repertoire holds approximately 62,000 clones, with around 93% as singletons. CDR1 is SGHNT, CDR2 YYREEE, per germline (reference sequence). Germline trimming cut 4 bases from V and 2 bases from J; bases unmatched to any gene: 18. The CDR3 length is 20 residues. Specimen: CD8+ T cells from peripheral blood mononuclear cells, collected in the second trimester of pregnancy. The sequence was obtained from a female donor with multiple sclerosis, enrolled in a pregnancy study. This chain uses TRBV5-4 with TRBJ2-1; 10 bases are a match to TRBD1. This chain's CDR3 is CASSGPGQGLGWVPYNEQFF. DNA for the CDR3: TGTGCCAGCAGCGGCCCGGGACAGGGGCTCGGTTGGGTCCCCTACAATGAGCAGTTCTTC. The variable domain in full, with the rest retrieved from reference TRBV5-4 and TRBJ2-1, is ETGVTQSPTHLIKTRGQQVTLRCSSQSGHNTVSWYQQALGQGPQFIFQYYREEENGRGNFPPRFSGLQFPNYSSELNVNALELDDSALYLCASSGPGQGLGWVPYNEQFFGPGTRLTVL.